The present T cell receptor (beta chain) was sequenced within a study of cytomegalovirus exposure and HLA in healthy donors. PCR was performed using 60 Vbeta and 13 Jbeta primers. TCRdb's table, derived via immunoSEQ multiplex PCR, lists solely in-frame clones and lacks some. The table includes tens of thousands of clones, almost 80% detected once. The germline V gene encodes CDR1 MNHNS and CDR2 SASEGT. V lost 0 bases to trimming and J lost 4 bases; unmatched junction nucleotides: 5. There are 15 residues in the CDR3. The chain links TRBV6-1 to TRBJ2-5; 7 nucleotides agree with TRBD1. What was sequenced was PBMCs. The TCR was taken from a woman aged 40 to 49 in good health and CMV-seropositive. As DNA, the CDR3 is TGTGCCAGCAGTGAAGCGTCCCACAGGGGAGAGACCCAGTACTTC. The encoded protein is CASSEASHRGETQYF.